The clone carrying this TCR beta chain has a single count. The sample is drawn from a study of blood T cell repertoires in COVID-19. Original processing notes: Reference gene primer amplification yielded estimated nucleated cell counts. Measured with immunoSEQ multiplex PCR; TCRdb has only the in-frame clones, and not every one. V and J calls and clone size are copied from that table; D and trimming were computed from the DNA. The table lists 190,000 or so clones, approximately 84% of them singletons, with roughly 6.9% in the top ten. Losses at the gene ends were 2 bases for V and 5 bases for J; bases not matched to a gene: 7. This CDR3 has 16 residues. Germline loops: CDR1 SGHTA, CDR2 FQGTGA.

The chain uses TRBV7-3 and TRBJ2-5; 11 bases are shared with TRBD2. The specimen was peripheral blood. This clonotype was sampled from a human donor with acute or convalescent COVID-19. The donor label of this sample is uncertain. In DNA form, the CDR3 reads TGTGCCAGCAGCTTAGTTAGCGGGAGGGCCGGGGAGACCCAGTACTTC. Translated, it gives CASSLVSGRAGETQYF.